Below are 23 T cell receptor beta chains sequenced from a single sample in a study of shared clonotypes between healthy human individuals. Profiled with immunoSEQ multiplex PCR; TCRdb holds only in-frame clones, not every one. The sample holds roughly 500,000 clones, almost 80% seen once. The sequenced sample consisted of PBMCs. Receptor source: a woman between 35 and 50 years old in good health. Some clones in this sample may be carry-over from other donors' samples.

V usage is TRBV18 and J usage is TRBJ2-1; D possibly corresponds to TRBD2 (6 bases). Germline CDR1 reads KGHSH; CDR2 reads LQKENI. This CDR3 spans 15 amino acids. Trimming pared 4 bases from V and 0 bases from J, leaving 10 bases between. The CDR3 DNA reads TGTGCCAGCTCACAACGGGACTCCTCCTACAATGAGCAGTTCTTC. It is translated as CASSQRDSSYNEQFF.

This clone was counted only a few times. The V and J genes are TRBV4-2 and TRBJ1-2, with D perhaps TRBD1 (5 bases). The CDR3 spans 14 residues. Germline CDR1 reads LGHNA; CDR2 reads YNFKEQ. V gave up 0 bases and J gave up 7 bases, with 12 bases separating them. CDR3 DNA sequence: TGTGCCAGCAGCCAAGAAGGATCAGGGCTTGGCTACACCTTC. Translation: CASSQEGSGLGYTF.

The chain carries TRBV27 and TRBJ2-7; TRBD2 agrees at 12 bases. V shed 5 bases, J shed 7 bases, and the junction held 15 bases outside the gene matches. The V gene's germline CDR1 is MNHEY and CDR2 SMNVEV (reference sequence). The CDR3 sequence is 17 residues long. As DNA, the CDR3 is TGTGCCAGCAGTGCCGGCTCTAGACTAGCGGGAGTGGGGGAGCAGTACTTC. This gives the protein CASSAGSRLAGVGEQYF.

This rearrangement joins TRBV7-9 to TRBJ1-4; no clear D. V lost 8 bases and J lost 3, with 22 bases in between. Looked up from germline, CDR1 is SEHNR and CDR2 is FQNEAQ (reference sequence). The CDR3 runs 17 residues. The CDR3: CASRSAVRTTSNEKLFF. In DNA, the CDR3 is TGTGCCAGCCGATCGGCAGTTCGGACTACTTCTAATGAAAAACTGTTTTTT.

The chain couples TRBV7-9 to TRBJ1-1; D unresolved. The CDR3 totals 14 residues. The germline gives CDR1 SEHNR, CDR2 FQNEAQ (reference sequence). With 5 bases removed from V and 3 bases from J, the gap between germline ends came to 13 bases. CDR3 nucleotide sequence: TGTGCCAGCAGCCGTAGGGAGTCGGACACTGAAGCTTTCTTT. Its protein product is CASSRRESDTEAFF. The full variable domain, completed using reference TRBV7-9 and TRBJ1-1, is DTGVSQNPRHKITKRGQNVTFRCDPISEHNRLYWYRQTLGQGPEFLTYFQNEAQLEKSRLLSDRFSAERPKGSFSTLEIQRTEQGDSAMYLCASSRRESDTEAFFGQGTRLTVV.

The CDR3 sequence: CATSRGALQGYTF. The CDR3 DNA follows: TGTGCCACCAGCAGAGGGGCCCTCCAGGGCTACACCTTC. The chain joins TRBV15 to TRBJ1-2; D unresolved. The CDR3 spans 13 residues. Trimming took 1 base from V and 8 from J, leaving 11 bases between them. Germline CDR1 LNHNV, CDR2 YYDKDF (reference sequence).

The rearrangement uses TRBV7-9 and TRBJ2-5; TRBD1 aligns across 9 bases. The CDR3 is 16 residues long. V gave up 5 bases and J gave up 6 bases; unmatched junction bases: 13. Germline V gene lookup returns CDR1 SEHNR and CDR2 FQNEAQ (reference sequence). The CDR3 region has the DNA TGTGCCAGCAGCCGAACCCCGGGACAGGGAAAGAAGACCCAGTACTTC. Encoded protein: CASSRTPGQGKKTQYF.

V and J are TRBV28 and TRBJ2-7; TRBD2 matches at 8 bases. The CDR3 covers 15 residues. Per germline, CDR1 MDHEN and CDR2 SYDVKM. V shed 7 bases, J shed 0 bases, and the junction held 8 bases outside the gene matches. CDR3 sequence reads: CASIPTTSGSYEQYF. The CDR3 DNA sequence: TGTGCCAGCATTCCAACCACTAGCGGCTCCTACGAGCAGTACTTC.

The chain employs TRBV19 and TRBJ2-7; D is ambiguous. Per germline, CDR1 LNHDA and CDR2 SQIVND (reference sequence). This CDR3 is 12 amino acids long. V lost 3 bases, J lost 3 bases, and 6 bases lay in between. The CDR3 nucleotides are TGTGCCAGTAGTATTTTGGGCTACGAGCAGTACTTC. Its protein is CASSILGYEQYF. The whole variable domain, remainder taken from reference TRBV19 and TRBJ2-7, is DGGITQSPKYLFRKEGQNVTLSCEQNLNHDAMYWYRQDPGQGLRLIYYSQIVNDFQKGDIAEGYSVSREKKESFPLTVTSAQKNPTAFYLCASSILGYEQYFGPGTRLTVT.

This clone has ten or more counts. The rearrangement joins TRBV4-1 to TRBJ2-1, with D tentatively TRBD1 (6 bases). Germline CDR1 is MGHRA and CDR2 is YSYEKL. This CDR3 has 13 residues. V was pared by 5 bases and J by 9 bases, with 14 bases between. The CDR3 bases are TGCGCCAGCAGCTTCCCCGGGACATTTGAGCAGTTCTTC. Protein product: CASSFPGTFEQFF.

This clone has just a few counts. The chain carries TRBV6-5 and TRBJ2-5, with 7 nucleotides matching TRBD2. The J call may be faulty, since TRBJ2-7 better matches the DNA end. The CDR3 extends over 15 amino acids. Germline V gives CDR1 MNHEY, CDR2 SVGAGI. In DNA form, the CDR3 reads TGTGCCAGCAGTCCATCTAGCGGACGCTCCTACGAGCAGTACTTC. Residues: CASSPSSGRSYEQYF.

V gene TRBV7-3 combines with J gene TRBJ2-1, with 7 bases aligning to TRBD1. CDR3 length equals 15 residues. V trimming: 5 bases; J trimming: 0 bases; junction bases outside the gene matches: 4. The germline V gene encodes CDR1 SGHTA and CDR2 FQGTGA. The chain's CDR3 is CASSPDRASYNEQFF. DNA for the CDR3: TGTGCCAGCAGCCCCGACAGGGCCTCCTACAATGAGCAGTTCTTC.

The CDR3 region is CASRSGWQETQYF. CDR3 nucleotides: TGTGCCAGTCGATCGGGGTGGCAAGAGACCCAGTACTTC. V usage is TRBV6-1 and J usage is TRBJ2-5; TRBD2 is a possible D gene (5 bases). With 9 bases removed from V and 2 bases from J, the gap between germline ends came to 13 bases. The CDR3 loop spans 13 amino acids. Germline V gives CDR1 MNHNS, CDR2 SASEGT.

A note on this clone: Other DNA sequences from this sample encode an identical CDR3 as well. The CDR3 coding sequence is TGTGCCAGCAGTCAAGGGACTAGCGGGAGGAATGAGCAGTTCTTC. Translated: CASSQGTSGRNEQFF. The rearrangement uses TRBV6-6 and TRBJ2-1; TRBD2 aligns across 15 bases. With V trimmed by 5 bases and J by 7 bases, 3 bases remained unmatched. This CDR3 is 15 amino acids long. Germline CDR1 is MNHNY and CDR2 is SVGAGI (reference sequence).

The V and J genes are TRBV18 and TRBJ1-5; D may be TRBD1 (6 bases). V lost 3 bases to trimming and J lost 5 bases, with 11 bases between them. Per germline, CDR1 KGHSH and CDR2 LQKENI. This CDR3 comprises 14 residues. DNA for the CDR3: TGTGCCAGCTCACCCTCCAGGGGAGATCAGCCCCAGCATTTT. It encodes CASSPSRGDQPQHF.

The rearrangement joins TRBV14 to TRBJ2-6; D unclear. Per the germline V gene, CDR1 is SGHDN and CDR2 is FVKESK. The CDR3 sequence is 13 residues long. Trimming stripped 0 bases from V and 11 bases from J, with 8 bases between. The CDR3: CASSQDNLDVLTF. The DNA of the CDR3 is TGTGCCAGCAGCCAAGATAATTTAGACGTCCTGACTTTC. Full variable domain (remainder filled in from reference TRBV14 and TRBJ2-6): EAGVTQFPSHSVIEKGQTVTLRCDPISGHDNLYWYRRVMGKEIKFLLHFVKESKQDESGMPNNRFLAERTGGTYSTLKVQPAELEDSGVYFCASSQDNLDVLTFGAGSRLTVL.

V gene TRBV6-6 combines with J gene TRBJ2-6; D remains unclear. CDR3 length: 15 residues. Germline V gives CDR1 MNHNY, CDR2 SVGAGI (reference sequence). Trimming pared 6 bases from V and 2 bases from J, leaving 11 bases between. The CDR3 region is CASRSRIAGANVLTF. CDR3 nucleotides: TGTGCCAGCAGGTCTAGAATCGCTGGGGCCAACGTCCTGACTTTC.

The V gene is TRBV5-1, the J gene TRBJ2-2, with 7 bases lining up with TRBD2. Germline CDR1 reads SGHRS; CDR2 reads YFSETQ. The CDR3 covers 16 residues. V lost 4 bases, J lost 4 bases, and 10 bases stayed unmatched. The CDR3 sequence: CASSLGGLVGTGELFF. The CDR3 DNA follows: TGCGCCAGCAGCCTGGGAGGGCTAGTAGGCACCGGGGAGCTGTTTTTT.

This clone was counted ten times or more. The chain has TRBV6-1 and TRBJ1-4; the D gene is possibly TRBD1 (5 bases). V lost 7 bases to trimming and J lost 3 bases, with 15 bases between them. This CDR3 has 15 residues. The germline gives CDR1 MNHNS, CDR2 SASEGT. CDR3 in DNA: TGTGCCAGCAACGAAGGGGCAGCTCCTAATGAAAAACTGTTTTTT. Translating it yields CASNEGAAPNEKLFF.

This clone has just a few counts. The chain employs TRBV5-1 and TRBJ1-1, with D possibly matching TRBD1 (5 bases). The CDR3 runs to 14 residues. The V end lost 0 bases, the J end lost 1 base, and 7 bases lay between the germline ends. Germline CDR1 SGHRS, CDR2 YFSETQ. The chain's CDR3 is CASSLEGRNTEAFF. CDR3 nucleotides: TGCGCCAGCAGCTTGGAGGGGAGGAACACTGAAGCTTTCTTT.

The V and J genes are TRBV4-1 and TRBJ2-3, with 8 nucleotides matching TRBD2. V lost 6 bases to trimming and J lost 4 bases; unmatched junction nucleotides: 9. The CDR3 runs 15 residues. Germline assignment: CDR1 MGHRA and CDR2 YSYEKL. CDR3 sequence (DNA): TGCGCCAGCAGTCCTATAGCGGGAAATTCAGATACGCAGTATTTT. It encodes CASSPIAGNSDTQYF.

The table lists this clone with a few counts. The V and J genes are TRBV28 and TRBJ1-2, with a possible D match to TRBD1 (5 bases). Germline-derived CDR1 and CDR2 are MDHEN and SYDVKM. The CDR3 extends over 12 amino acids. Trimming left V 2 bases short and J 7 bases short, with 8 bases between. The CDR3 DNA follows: TGTGCCAGCAGTTTAGAGGGGTCTGGCTACACCTTC. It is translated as CASSLEGSGYTF.

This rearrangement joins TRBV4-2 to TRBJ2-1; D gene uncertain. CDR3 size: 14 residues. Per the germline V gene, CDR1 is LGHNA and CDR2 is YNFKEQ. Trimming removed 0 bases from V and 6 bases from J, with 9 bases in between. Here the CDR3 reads CASSQEIDLNEQFF. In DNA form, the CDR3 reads TGTGCCAGCAGCCAAGAAATAGATCTCAATGAGCAGTTCTTC.